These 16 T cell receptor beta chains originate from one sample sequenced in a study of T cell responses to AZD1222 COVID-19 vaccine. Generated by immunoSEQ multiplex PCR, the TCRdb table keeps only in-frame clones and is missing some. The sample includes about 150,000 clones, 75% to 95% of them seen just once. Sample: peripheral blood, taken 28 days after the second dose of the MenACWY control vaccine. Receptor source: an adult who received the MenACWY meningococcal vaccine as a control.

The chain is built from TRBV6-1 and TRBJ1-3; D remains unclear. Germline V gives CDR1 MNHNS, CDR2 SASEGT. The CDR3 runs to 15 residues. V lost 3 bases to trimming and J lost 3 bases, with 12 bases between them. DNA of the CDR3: TGTGCCAGCAGTGATGCTAGGGCTGGTGGAAACACCATATATTTT. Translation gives CASSDARAGGNTIYF.

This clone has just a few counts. The CDR3 DNA is TGTGCCAGCAGATTTAGTGGGGGCAATCAGCCCCAGCATTTT. This codes for CASRFSGGNQPQHF. The rearrangement links TRBV27 to TRBJ1-5; no clear D. This CDR3 is 14 amino acids long. Per germline, CDR1 MNHEY and CDR2 SMNVEV (reference sequence). Trimming shortened V by 6 bases and J by 2 bases, and 11 bases separated the two germline ends.

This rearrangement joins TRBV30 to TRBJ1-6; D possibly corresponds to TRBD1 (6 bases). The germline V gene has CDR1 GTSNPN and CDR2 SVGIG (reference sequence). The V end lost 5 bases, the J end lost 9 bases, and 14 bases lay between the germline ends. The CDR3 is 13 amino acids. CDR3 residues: CAWEQGRGSPLHF. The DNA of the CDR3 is TGTGCCTGGGAACAGGGACGGGGTTCACCCCTCCACTTT. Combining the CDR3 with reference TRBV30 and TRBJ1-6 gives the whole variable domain SQTIHQWPATLVQPVGSPLSLECTVEGTSNPNLYWYRQAAGRGLQLLFYSVGIGQISSEVPQNLSASRPQDRQFILSSKKLLLSDSGFYLCAWEQGRGSPLHFGNGTRLTVT.

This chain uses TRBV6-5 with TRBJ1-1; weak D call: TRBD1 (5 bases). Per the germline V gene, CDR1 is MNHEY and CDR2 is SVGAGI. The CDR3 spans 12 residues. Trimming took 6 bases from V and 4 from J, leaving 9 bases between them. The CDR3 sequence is CASRGPATEAFF. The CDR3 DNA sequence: TGTGCCAGCAGGGGGCCGGCCACTGAAGCTTTCTTT.

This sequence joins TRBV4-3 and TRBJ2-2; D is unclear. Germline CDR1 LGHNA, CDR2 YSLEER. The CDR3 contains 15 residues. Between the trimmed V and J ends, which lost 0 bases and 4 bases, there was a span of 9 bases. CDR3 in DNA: TGCGCCAGCAGCCAAGATAACTTAGGCACCGGGGAGCTGTTTTTT. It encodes CASSQDNLGTGELFF.

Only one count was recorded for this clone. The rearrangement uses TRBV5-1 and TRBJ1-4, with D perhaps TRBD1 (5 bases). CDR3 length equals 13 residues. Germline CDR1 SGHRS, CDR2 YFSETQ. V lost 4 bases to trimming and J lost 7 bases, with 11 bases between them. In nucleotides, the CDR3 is TGCGCCAGCAGCAAGGGACTGGCTGAAAAACTGTTTTTT. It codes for CASSKGLAEKLFF.

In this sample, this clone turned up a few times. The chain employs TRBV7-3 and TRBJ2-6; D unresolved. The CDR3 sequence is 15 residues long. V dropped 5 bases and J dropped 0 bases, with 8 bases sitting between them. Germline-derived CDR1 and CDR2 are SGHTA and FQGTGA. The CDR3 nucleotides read TGTGCCAGCAGCGCACGTTCCTCTGGGGCCAACGTCCTGACTTTC. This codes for CASSARSSGANVLTF. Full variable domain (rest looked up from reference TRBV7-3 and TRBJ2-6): GAGVSQTPSNKVTEKGKYVELRCDPISGHTALYWYRQSLGQGPEFLIYFQGTGAADDSGLPNDRFFAVRPEGSVSTLKIQRTERGDSAVYLCASSARSSGANVLTFGAGSRLTVL.

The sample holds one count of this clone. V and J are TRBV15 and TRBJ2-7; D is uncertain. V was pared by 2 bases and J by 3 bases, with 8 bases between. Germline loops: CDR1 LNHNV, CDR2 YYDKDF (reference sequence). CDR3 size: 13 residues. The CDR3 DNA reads TGTGCCACCAGCAGACACCTCGGCTACGAGCAGTACTTC. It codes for CATSRHLGYEQYF.

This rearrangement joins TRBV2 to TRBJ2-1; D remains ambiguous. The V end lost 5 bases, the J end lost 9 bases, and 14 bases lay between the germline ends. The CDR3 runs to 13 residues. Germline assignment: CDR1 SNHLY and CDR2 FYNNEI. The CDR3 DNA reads TGTGCCAGCAGTCCCCAAGGCCAAGGTGAGCAGTTCTTC. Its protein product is CASSPQGQGEQFF.

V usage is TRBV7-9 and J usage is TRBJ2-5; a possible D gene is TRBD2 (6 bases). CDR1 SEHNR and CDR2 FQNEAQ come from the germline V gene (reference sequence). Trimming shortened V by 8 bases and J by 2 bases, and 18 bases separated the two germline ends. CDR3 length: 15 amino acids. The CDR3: CASEPPDSGQETQYF. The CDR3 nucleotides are TGTGCCAGCGAACCCCCCGATAGCGGACAAGAGACCCAGTACTTC. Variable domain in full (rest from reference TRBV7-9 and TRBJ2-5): DTGVSQNPRHKITKRGQNVTFRCDPISEHNRLYWYRQTLGQGPEFLTYFQNEAQLEKSRLLSDRFSAERPKGSFSTLEIQRTEQGDSAMYLCASEPPDSGQETQYFGPGTRLLVL.

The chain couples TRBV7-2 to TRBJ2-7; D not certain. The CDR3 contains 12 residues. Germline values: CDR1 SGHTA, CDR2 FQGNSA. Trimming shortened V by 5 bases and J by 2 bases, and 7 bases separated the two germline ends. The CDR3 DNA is TGTGCCAGCAGCGGACCCACCTACGAGCAGTACTTC. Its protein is CASSGPTYEQYF.

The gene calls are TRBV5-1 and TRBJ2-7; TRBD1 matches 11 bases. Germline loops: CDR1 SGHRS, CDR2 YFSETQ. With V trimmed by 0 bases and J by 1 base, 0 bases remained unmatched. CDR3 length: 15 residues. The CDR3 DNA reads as TGCGCCAGCAGCTTGGGGGACAGGGGGTCCTACGAGCAGTACTTC. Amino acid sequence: CASSLGDRGSYEQYF. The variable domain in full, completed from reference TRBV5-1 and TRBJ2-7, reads KAGVTQTPRYLIKTRGQQVTLSCSPISGHRSVSWYQQTPGQGLQFLFEYFSETQRNKGNFPGRFSGRQFSNSRSEMNVSTLELGDSALYLCASSLGDRGSYEQYFGPGTRLTVT.

The CDR3 nucleotides are TGTGCCAGCAGCTTAGAGACAGGGCTAAGCTCCTACGAGCAGTACTTC. It encodes CASSLETGLSSYEQYF. The V and J genes are TRBV7-2 and TRBJ2-7; 7 bases fit TRBD1. The V gene's germline CDR1 is SGHTA and CDR2 FQGNSA. The CDR3 totals 16 residues. Trimming at V came to 1 base and at J to 0 bases, leaving 6 bases not matched to a gene.

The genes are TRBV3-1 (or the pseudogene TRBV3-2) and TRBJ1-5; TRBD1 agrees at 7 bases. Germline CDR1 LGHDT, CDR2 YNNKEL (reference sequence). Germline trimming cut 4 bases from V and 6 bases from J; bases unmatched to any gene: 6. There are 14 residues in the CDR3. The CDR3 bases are TGTGCCAGCAGCCCAACAGGGGAGAGTCAGCCCCAGCATTTT. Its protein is CASSPTGESQPQHF.

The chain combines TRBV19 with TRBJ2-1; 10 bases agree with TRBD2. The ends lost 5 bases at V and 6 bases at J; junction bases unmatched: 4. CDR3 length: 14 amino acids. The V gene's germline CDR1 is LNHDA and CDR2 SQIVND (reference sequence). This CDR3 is CASSPWTSGNEQFF. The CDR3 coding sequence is TGTGCCAGTAGTCCTTGGACTAGCGGCAATGAGCAGTTCTTC.

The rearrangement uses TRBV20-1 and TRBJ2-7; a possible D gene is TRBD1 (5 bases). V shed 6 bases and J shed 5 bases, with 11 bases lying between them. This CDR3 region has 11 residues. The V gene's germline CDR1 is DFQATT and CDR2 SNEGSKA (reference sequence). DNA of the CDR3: TGCAGTGCCCTCTGGGGCGACGAGCAGTACTTC. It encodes CSALWGDEQYF.